The next 13 T cell receptor beta chains were all read from a single sample in a study of cytomegalovirus exposure and HLA in healthy donors. PCR primers comprised 60 Vbeta and 13 Jbeta primers. Assay used: immunoSEQ multiplex PCR; TCRdb lists only in-frame clones, some missing. The table shows roughly 130,000 clones, with 70% to 85% occurring only once. Source material: PBMCs. Receptors originate from a man in his forties in good health and CMV-seronegative.

The chain recombines TRBV6-1 with TRBJ1-2, with D unclear. Per the germline V gene, CDR1 is MNHNS and CDR2 is SASEGT. The CDR3 runs to 12 residues. V was shortened by 7 bases and J by 1 base, with 7 bases between the two germline ends. Here the CDR3 reads CASKEDNYGYTF. The CDR3 DNA reads as TGTGCCAGCAAGGAGGATAACTATGGCTACACCTTC.

A remark on this clone: An end of the junction does not agree with germline; a read error may underlie this. The CDR3 coding sequence is TGTTCCAGCAGCTTTATAGCTAGCGGGACGTACCAAGAGACCCAGTACTTC. Protein: CSSSFIASGTYQETQYF. V and J are TRBV7-9 and TRBJ2-5, with TRBD2 identical over 9 bases. Germline values: CDR1 SEHNR, CDR2 FQNEAQ (reference sequence). This CDR3 is built from 17 residues.

The chain employs TRBV11-2 and TRBJ2-7; perhaps TRBD1 as D (5 bases). Trimming cost V 2 bases and J 4 bases, with 15 bases left between them. Germline V lookup: CDR1 SGHAT, CDR2 FQNNGV. CDR3 length: 15 residues. The CDR3 nucleotides are TGTGCCAGCAGCTTATATGGCAGGGTGGAGTACGAGCAGTACTTC. As protein: CASSLYGRVEYEQYF.

This clone is labeled as medium-sized. This rearrangement joins TRBV15 to TRBJ2-6, with TRBD1 matching over 10 bases. V trimming: 5 bases; J trimming: 2 bases; junction bases outside the gene matches: 3. This CDR3 spans 16 amino acids. The germline CDR1 and CDR2 sequences are LNHNV and YYDKDF (reference sequence). DNA for the CDR3: TGTGCCACCAGCTGGGGACAGGGGACTGGGGCCAACGTCCTGACTTTC. This encodes CATSWGQGTGANVLTF.

The V and J genes are TRBV5-1 and TRBJ2-7; tentatively, D is TRBD1 (6 bases). Germline V gene data show CDR1 as SGHRS and CDR2 as YFSETQ. Trimming took 5 bases from V and 5 from J, leaving 11 bases between them. The CDR3 has 12 amino acids. The CDR3 DNA follows: TGCGCCAGCAGTCTGGGGGCGGACGAGCAGTACTTC. Translating gives CASSLGADEQYF.

This clone came up once. This chain uses TRBV19 with TRBJ2-7; a possible D gene is TRBD2 (7 bases). V was pared by 3 bases and J by 6 bases, with 21 bases between. The CDR3 runs to 16 residues. Germline V gene sequence: CDR1 LNHDA, CDR2 SQIVND (reference sequence). DNA for the CDR3: TGTGCCAGTAGTATGGCGTTAGGGGGGGCCGCCTCCGAGCAGTACTTC. Its protein is CASSMALGGAASEQYF.

The chain combines TRBV4-3 with TRBJ2-7; the match to TRBD2 covers 10 bases. Germline trimming cut 0 bases from V and 2 bases from J; bases unmatched to any gene: 1. The V gene's germline CDR1 is LGHNA and CDR2 YSLEER. The CDR3 has 15 amino acids. The CDR3 reads CASSQETSGTYEQYF. CDR3 in DNA: TGCGCCAGCAGCCAAGAAACTAGCGGGACCTACGAGCAGTACTTC.

This clone was detected a few times. This chain uses TRBV7-8 with TRBJ2-1; 8 nucleotides align to TRBD1. Germline-derived CDR1 and CDR2 are SGHVS and FQNEAQ. The V segment lost 3 bases and the J segment 2 bases; nucleotides outside the gene matches: 12. The CDR3 length is 18 residues. CDR3 amino acids: CASSFLRTGSLTYNEQFF. The CDR3 bases are TGTGCCAGCAGCTTTCTTCGGACAGGGTCCCTAACCTACAATGAGCAGTTCTTC.

J is TRBJ1-1 and V is TRBV6-1; TRBD1 matches at 8 bases. After removal of 5 bases from V and 4 bases from J, the junction contained 3 bases not matched to a gene. Germline CDR1 and CDR2: MNHNS and SASEGT. The CDR3 totals 13 residues. In DNA form, the CDR3 reads TGTGCCAGCAGTTTAACAGGGGGCACTGAAGCTTTCTTT. This encodes CASSLTGGTEAFF.

The rearrangement uses TRBV27 and TRBJ2-5, with D possibly being TRBD2 (7 bases). The CDR3 extends over 13 amino acids. Trimming removed 8 bases at V and 5 bases at J, with 15 bases between. The germline gives CDR1 MNHEY, CDR2 SMNVEV (reference sequence). The CDR3 nucleotides read TGTGCCAGCGGTTACAGGGAGGGGGAGACCCAGTACTTC. This translates into CASGYREGETQYF.

The V call is TRBV5-4, the J call TRBJ2-2; weak D call: TRBD1 (5 bases). This CDR3 region has 12 residues. Germline V gene sequence: CDR1 SGHNT, CDR2 YYREEE (reference sequence). V lost 3 bases and J lost 7, with 7 bases in between. CDR3 loop: CASSSRVGELFF. The CDR3 DNA is TGTGCCAGCAGCTCCAGGGTCGGGGAGCTGTTTTTT.

The chain has TRBV4-1 and TRBJ2-3; a possible D gene is TRBD2 (6 bases). Trimming removed 3 bases at V and 7 bases at J, with 14 bases between. From germline, CDR1 is MGHRA and CDR2 YSYEKL. This CDR3 has 14 residues. The CDR3: CASSQFGSDNTQYF. The CDR3 region has the DNA TGCGCCAGCAGCCAGTTCGGGAGCGATAATACGCAGTATTTT.

This sequence joins TRBV6-1 and TRBJ1-1; 8 nucleotides line up with TRBD1. The CDR3 consists of 14 residues. The germline CDR1 and CDR2 sequences are MNHNS and SASEGT. Trimming took 4 bases from V and 5 from J; bases not matched to a gene: 6. CDR3 loop: CASSVQGEETEAFF. The CDR3 DNA reads as TGTGCCAGCAGTGTACAGGGGGAGGAGACTGAAGCTTTCTTT.